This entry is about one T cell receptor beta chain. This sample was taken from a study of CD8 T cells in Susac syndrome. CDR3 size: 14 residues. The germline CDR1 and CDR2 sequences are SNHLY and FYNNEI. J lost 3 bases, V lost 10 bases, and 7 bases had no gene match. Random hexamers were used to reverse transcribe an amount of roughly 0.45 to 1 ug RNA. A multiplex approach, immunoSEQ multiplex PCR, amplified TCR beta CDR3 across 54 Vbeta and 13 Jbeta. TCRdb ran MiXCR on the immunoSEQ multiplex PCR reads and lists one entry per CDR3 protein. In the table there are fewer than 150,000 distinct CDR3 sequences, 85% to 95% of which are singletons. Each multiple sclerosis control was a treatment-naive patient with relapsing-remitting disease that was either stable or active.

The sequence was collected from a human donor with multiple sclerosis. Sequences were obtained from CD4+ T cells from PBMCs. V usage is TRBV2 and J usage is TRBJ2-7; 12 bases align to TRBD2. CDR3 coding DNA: TGTGCCACCAAACTAGCGGGGGGATTCTACGAGCAGTACTTC. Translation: CATKLAGGFYEQYF.